A single sample gave rise to the 4 T cell receptor beta chains below, sequenced in a study of regulatory T cells in long-lasting Graves disease. The time point: newly diagnosed GD, antithyroid drugs for less than 3 months. PBMC-derived RNA was used for the TCR library. TCR beta libraries were built with iRepertoire HTBI primers and Arm-PCR of CDR3 regions. TCRdb redid the calling of the multiplex PCR reads with MiXCR, one entry per CDR3 protein. The sample includes about 220,000 distinct CDR3 sequences, roughly a fifth of them seen just once. Another study also made use of these data, one on T cells in Graves' hyperthyroidism and ophthalmopathy.

The sample consisted of peripheral blood mononuclear cells (PBMCs), taken at new diagnosis, from a patient treated with antithyroid drugs. The receptors were gathered from a woman aged 25 to 45 with Graves disease.

The table lists this clonotype with a few counts. Given a much more abundant clone one base away, this may be a read error. V is TRBV5-8 and J is TRBJ1-1; no firm D call. This CDR3 contains 16 residues. Germline lookup yields CDR1 SGHTS and CDR2 YDEGEE. V was clipped by 0 bases and J by 3 bases, with 15 bases between them. CDR3: CASSLGQNSLYTEAFF. DNA for the CDR3: TGTGCCAGCAGCTTGGGGCAGAACTCCCTATACACTGAAGCTTTCTTT.

A note on this clonotype: This may be a read error: a much more frequent sequence differs by one nucleotide. The chain employs TRBV11-1 and TRBJ2-2, with 9 bases matching TRBD1. V lost 10 bases and J lost 2; bases outside the gene matches: 8. Per the germline V gene, CDR1 is SGHAT and CDR2 is FQDESV (reference sequence). This CDR3 is built from 15 residues. The CDR3 reads CANNADRGNTGELFF. The CDR3 DNA reads as TGTGCCAACAACGCGGACAGGGGTAACACCGGGGAGCTGTTTTTT. Using reference TRBV11-1 and TRBJ2-2 for the parts outside the CDR3, the full variable domain is EAEVAQSPRYKITEKSQAVAFWCDPISGHATLYWYRQILGQGPELLVQFQDESVVDDSQLPKDRFSAERLKGVDSTLKIQPAELGDSAMYLCANNADRGNTGELFFGEGSRLTVL.

This chain uses TRBV5-1 with TRBJ2-1; D call uncertain. Germline values: CDR1 SGHRS, CDR2 YFSETQ. V lost 0 bases and J lost 7, with 11 bases in between. The CDR3 contains 14 residues. The CDR3 reads CASSLAALGNEQFF. For the CDR3, the DNA is TGCGCCAGCAGCTTGGCCGCCCTAGGTAATGAGCAGTTCTTC.

As regards this clonotype: This likely stems from a read error, as it lies one base from a far larger clone. The V and J genes are TRBV7-9 and TRBJ1-4; tentative D call: TRBD1 (5 bases). This CDR3 region has 17 residues. Germline lookup yields CDR1 SEHNR and CDR2 FQNEAQ (reference sequence). V lost 6 bases and J lost 0, with 17 bases in between. DNA of the CDR3: TGTGCCAGCAGTTTCAGGCAGGGCCCTACAACTAATGAAAAACTGTTTTTT. Its translation: CASSFRQGPTTNEKLFF.